Below are 29 T cell receptor beta chains sequenced from a single sample in a study of T cell repertoires in cytomegalovirus infection. TCRdb redid the calling of the reads with MiXCR, one entry per CDR3 protein. The repertoire consists of fewer than 1,000,000 distinct CDR3 sequences, with under 40% occurring once and the leading ten covering about an eighth. These receptors have no known antigen. Material: cultured CD8+ T cells from PBMCs, obtained from culture after CMV antigen stimulation. The receptors shown here come from a human donor in good health (CMV status not recorded). Some clones in this sample may be carry-over from other donors' samples.

This clonotype was observed at least ten times. The genes are TRBV12-3 or TRBV12-4 and TRBJ1-1; the D gene is possibly TRBD1 (6 bases). This CDR3 contains 20 residues. V was clipped by 3 bases and J by 1 base, with 27 bases between them. The CDR3 DNA is TGTGCCAGCAGTTTTCGGAGTGGAAAACAGGGACCATCCTGGAACACTGAAGCTTTCTTT. Protein sequence: CASSFRSGKQGPSWNTEAFF.

This rearrangement joins TRBV7-6 to TRBJ2-2; TRBD1 aligns across 10 bases. Trimming removed 6 bases from V and 6 bases from J; junction bases left unmatched: 10. CDR1 is SGHVS, CDR2 FNYEAQ, per germline. CDR3 length: 16 amino acids. CDR3 amino acids: CASRAPGQGMAGELFF. CDR3 in DNA: TGTGCCAGCAGAGCGCCGGGACAGGGGATGGCCGGGGAGCTGTTTTTT. The complete variable domain, with remaining parts taken from reference TRBV7-6 and TRBJ2-2, reads GAGVSQSPRYKVTKRGQDVALRCDPISGHVSLYWYRQALGQGPEFLTYFNYEAQQDKSGLPNDRFSAERPEGSISTLTIQRTEQRDSAMYRCASRAPGQGMAGELFFGEGSRLTVL.

This chain links TRBV20-1 with TRBJ2-7; no definite D call. Germline V gene sequence: CDR1 DFQATT, CDR2 SNEGSKA (reference sequence). This CDR3 has 12 residues. The ends were cut back, 6 bases at V and 7 bases at J, with 16 bases in the middle. DNA of the CDR3: TGCAGTGCCCTAAATGAGTTGGGGGAGCAGTACGTC. Its translation: CSALNELGEQYV.

This chain connects TRBV29-1 to TRBJ2-1, with unresolved D. V lost 4 bases to trimming and J lost 2 bases, with 12 bases between them. This CDR3 region has 14 residues. The germline gives CDR1 SQVTM, CDR2 ANQGSEA. The CDR3 region is CSVVSAWAYNEQFF. The DNA of the CDR3 is TGCAGCGTTGTATCGGCCTGGGCCTACAATGAGCAGTTCTTC.

This clonotype was detected many times. The junction departs from germline at one end; a sequencing error may be responsible. Written as DNA, the CDR3 is TGTGCCAGCAGCTTAGGCCGCGCCGGGGAGCTGTTTTTT. Its translation: CASSLGRAGELFF. V usage is TRBV12-3 or TRBV12-4 and J usage is TRBJ2-2, with D uncertain. The CDR3 extends over 13 amino acids.

This clonotype was seen more than once but under ten times. CDR3 DNA sequence: TGTGCCAGCAGAACCTTCGACCTAGAGGGGGGCTACACCTTC. It codes for CASRTFDLEGGYTF. The rearrangement uses TRBV12-3 or TRBV12-4 and TRBJ1-2; D may be TRBD1 (5 bases). The length of the CDR3 is 14 residues. V lost 6 bases, J lost 8 bases, and 19 bases lay in between.

This clonotype was observed a few times. The conserved closing phenylalanine or tryptophan is absent in this CDR3, likely reflecting a read error. No DNA is shown, since the ends of the CDR3 on it are uncertain; the CDR3 is the one TCRdb lists. The chain joins TRBV12-5 to TRBJ2-2; the table assigns TRBD1, which was not confirmed against the DNA. Both ends counted, the CDR3 spans 13 residues. Per germline, CDR1 LGHNT and CDR2 FRNRAP. CDR3: CASGLAYFQDRGR.

Many counts were recorded for this clonotype. The chain has TRBV7-6 and TRBJ1-1, with 9 bases that match TRBD1. CDR3 length: 18 amino acids. Losses at the gene ends were 6 bases for V and 4 bases for J; bases not matched to a gene: 18. Germline assignment: CDR1 SGHVS and CDR2 FNYEAQ. In nucleotides, the CDR3 is TGTGCCAGCAGACCTTGGCGGGGACAGGGTTGGGATGGCACTGAAGCTTTCTTT. Translated, it gives CASRPWRGQGWDGTEAFF. Drawing the rest from reference TRBV7-6 and TRBJ1-1, the complete variable domain is GAGVSQSPRYKVTKRGQDVALRCDPISGHVSLYWYRQALGQGPEFLTYFNYEAQQDKSGLPNDRFSAERPEGSISTLTIQRTEQRDSAMYRCASRPWRGQGWDGTEAFFGQGTRLTVV.

The chain couples TRBV14 to TRBJ1-1, with TRBD1 matching 8 bases. CDR3 length: 21 amino acids. V lost 0 bases to trimming and J lost 0 bases; unmatched junction nucleotides: 18. Germline values: CDR1 SGHDN, CDR2 FVKESK. The CDR3 here is CASSQEKFPIRGRGVNTEAFF. The CDR3 nucleotides read TGTGCCAGCAGCCAAGAGAAGTTCCCGATCAGGGGGCGTGGGGTGAACACTGAAGCTTTCTTT.

This sequence joins TRBV7-6 and TRBJ1-2; 9 nucleotides agree with TRBD1. The J segment lost 3 bases and the V segment lost 8 bases, leaving 7 bases of the junction unmatched. CDR3 length: 14 residues. Germline-derived CDR1 and CDR2 are SGHVS and FNYEAQ. CDR3 nucleotide sequence: TGTGCCAGCGGACCCGACAGGGGGGACTATGGCTACACCTTC. Protein: CASGPDRGDYGYTF.

The count of this clonotype is one. The chain uses TRBV6-5 and TRBJ2-1; no reliable D call. Germline V gene lookup returns CDR1 MNHEY and CDR2 SVGAGI. This CDR3 comprises 13 residues. Trimming cost V 0 bases and J 5 bases, with 5 bases left between them. CDR3 in amino acids: CASSYSIDNEQFF. The CDR3 DNA reads as TGTGCCAGCAGTTACTCGATAGACAATGAGCAGTTCTTC.

This rearrangement joins TRBV20-1 to TRBJ2-5; tentatively, D is TRBD2 (5 bases). Germline lookup yields CDR1 DFQATT and CDR2 SNEGSKA (reference sequence). The CDR3 consists of 14 residues. Trimming pared 0 bases from V and 2 bases from J, leaving 10 bases between. The CDR3 DNA follows: TGCAGTGCTAGAGAAGGGCAGCGGCAAGAGACCCAGTACTTC. Its translation: CSAREGQRQETQYF.

The chain is built from TRBV7-6 and TRBJ2-5; D may be TRBD1 or TRBD2 (6 bases each). The ends were cut back, 2 bases at V and 2 bases at J, with 21 bases in the middle. The germline V gene encodes CDR1 SGHVS and CDR2 FNYEAQ. The CDR3 consists of 18 residues. CDR3 nucleotide sequence: TGTGCCAGCAGCTTATTGAACCCCGCGGGACAAATACAAGAGACCCAGTACTTC. Amino acid sequence: CASSLLNPAGQIQETQYF.

This clonotype was recorded a few times. CDR3 in amino acids: CASSPAANEQFF. The CDR3 nucleotides are TGTGCCAGCAGCCCAGCGGCGAATGAGCAGTTCTTC. The chain combines TRBV12-3 or TRBV12-4 with TRBJ2-1, with a possible D match to TRBD2 (5 bases). The CDR3 sequence is 12 residues long. V was pared by 6 bases and J by 7 bases, with 10 bases between.

To note about this clonotype: A single base separates this from a much larger clone, so it may be a read error. The chain employs TRBV6-8 and TRBJ2-7; TRBD2 aligns across 11 bases. The junction had 7 bases not matched to a gene; V was cut back by 6 bases and J by 6 bases. This CDR3 region has 14 residues. Germline V CDR1 and CDR2: MNHGY, SAAAGT. This CDR3 is CASRVSGGAAEQYF. DNA of the CDR3: TGTGCCAGCAGGGTTAGCGGGGGGGCGGCCGAGCAGTACTTC.

This clonotype was seen a few times. The chain uses TRBV19 and TRBJ1-2; 8 positions match TRBD1. The CDR3 sequence is 14 residues long. The ends lost 4 bases at V and 8 bases at J; junction bases unmatched: 9. Germline assignment: CDR1 LNHDA and CDR2 SQIVND (reference sequence). The CDR3 nucleotides read TGTGCCAGTAGTACTCAGGGGGCGCCGGACGGCTACACCTTC. Protein product: CASSTQGAPDGYTF.

J is TRBJ2-1 and V is TRBV6-5; 10 bases line up with TRBD2. The V gene end was trimmed by 6 bases and the J gene end by 5 bases; junction bases not matched to a gene: 4. The CDR3 has 14 residues. Per the germline V gene, CDR1 is MNHEY and CDR2 is SVGAGI. The CDR3 DNA sequence: TGTGCCAGCAGACAGCGGGGGGGAAACAATGAGCAGTTCTTC. It encodes CASRQRGGNNEQFF.

The V and J genes are TRBV19 and TRBJ2-5; the D gene is possibly TRBD2 (5 bases). The CDR3 length is 14 residues. The V end lost 2 bases, the J end lost 2 bases, and 9 bases lay between the germline ends. The germline CDR1 and CDR2 sequences are LNHDA and SQIVND (reference sequence). CDR3 DNA: TGTGCCAGTAGTATAAAGGACTTTCAAGAGACCCAGTACTTC. It specifies CASSIKDFQETQYF.

The chain recombines TRBV7-9 with TRBJ2-1; 7 bases are a match to TRBD2. From germline, CDR1 is SEHNR and CDR2 FQNEAQ (reference sequence). The CDR3 runs to 16 residues. V trimming: 7 bases; J trimming: 7 bases; junction bases outside the gene matches: 16. The CDR3: CASTFPWGGNTNEQFF. The CDR3 DNA reads TGTGCCAGCACCTTTCCTTGGGGGGGTAATACAAATGAGCAGTTCTTC.

This CDR3 is CASSEAGGTRNEQFF. CDR3 nucleotides: TGTGCCAGCAGTGAAGCCGGAGGAACTCGGAATGAGCAGTTCTTC. The genes are TRBV6-1 and TRBJ2-1; perhaps TRBD2 as D (5 bases). Trimming removed 0 bases at V and 7 bases at J, with 13 bases between. Germline V gene lookup returns CDR1 MNHNS and CDR2 SASEGT. The CDR3 totals 15 residues.

V and J are TRBV6-2 or TRBV6-3 and TRBJ2-3; perhaps TRBD1 as D (5 bases). The CDR3 length is 15 residues. Trimming pared 4 bases from V and 0 bases from J, leaving 11 bases between. Germline CDR1 is MNHEY and CDR2 is SVGEGT. CDR3 coding DNA: TGTGCCAGCAGTTTCCTGGACATAAGCACAGATACGCAGTATTTT. This gives the protein CASSFLDISTDTQYF.

This clonotype was found a few times. V and J are TRBV5-4 and TRBJ2-1; 7 bases are a match to TRBD2. CDR3 length equals 16 residues. Germline lookup yields CDR1 SGHNT and CDR2 YYREEE (reference sequence). V gave up 3 bases and J gave up 4 bases; unmatched junction bases: 10. The CDR3 sequence is CASSWRRGRGYNEQFF. The CDR3 bases are TGTGCCAGCAGCTGGAGAAGAGGGAGGGGTTACAATGAGCAGTTCTTC.

The gene calls are TRBV19 and TRBJ2-3; D unresolved. V lost 3 bases, J lost 0 bases, and 7 bases lay in between. Looked up from germline, CDR1 is LNHDA and CDR2 is SQIVND (reference sequence). The CDR3 loop spans 14 amino acids. The CDR3 DNA reads TGTGCCAGTAGTATTATTCCAAGCACAGATACGCAGTATTTT. Its protein is CASSIIPSTDTQYF.

The chain links TRBV5-1 to TRBJ1-4; D unresolved. The CDR3 has 15 amino acids. Trimming pared 0 bases from V and 3 bases from J, leaving 9 bases between. The germline gives CDR1 SGHRS, CDR2 YFSETQ. The CDR3 DNA reads TGCGCCAGCAGCTTGGATGCCAGCTCTAATGAAAAACTGTTTTTT. Translation: CASSLDASSNEKLFF.

This clonotype was recorded a few times. The rearrangement uses TRBV7-6 and TRBJ1-2; possibly TRBD1 for D (6 bases). This CDR3 has 15 amino acids. CDR1 SGHVS and CDR2 FNYEAQ come from the germline V gene. The ends were cut back, 5 bases at V and 3 bases at J, with 16 bases in the middle. The CDR3 sequence is CASSPPRGEHYGYTF. DNA of the CDR3: TGTGCCAGCAGCCCCCCCAGGGGCGAGCACTATGGCTACACCTTC.

This chain connects TRBV2 to TRBJ1-1; D is uncertain. Trimming took off 0 bases at V and 1 base at J, with 9 bases between the two ends. The CDR3 spans 15 residues. Germline V CDR1 and CDR2: SNHLY, FYNNEI. This chain's CDR3 is CASSEASSGNTEAFF. In DNA, the CDR3 is TGTGCCAGCAGTGAAGCGTCTTCAGGGAACACTGAAGCTTTCTTT.

This chain connects TRBV7-6 to TRBJ1-1; 11 nucleotides line up with TRBD1. This CDR3 has 15 amino acids. V gave up 5 bases and J gave up 4 bases; unmatched junction bases: 6. Germline V CDR1 and CDR2: SGHVS, FNYEAQ. This CDR3 is CASSPGQGALTEAFF. The DNA for the CDR3 is TGTGCCAGCAGCCCCGGACAGGGGGCGCTCACTGAAGCTTTCTTT.

This clonotype was picked up a small number of times. The chain couples TRBV5-1 to TRBJ1-4; 11 positions agree with TRBD1. V trimming: 6 bases; J trimming: 10 bases; junction bases outside the gene matches: 29. CDR3 length equals 21 residues. Germline CDR1 reads SGHRS; CDR2 reads YFSETQ. The CDR3 sequence: CASNLGVLGQGASTDLGKLFF. In DNA form, the CDR3 reads TGCGCCAGCAACCTTGGCGTATTAGGACAGGGGGCGAGCACGGATCTTGGAAAACTGTTTTTT.

This clonotype was detected only a few times. This chain uses TRBV6-1 with TRBJ2-3; 7 bases align to TRBD2. Germline values: CDR1 MNHNS, CDR2 SASEGT. This CDR3 is 15 amino acids long. V was pared by 4 bases and J by 0 bases, with 4 bases of the junction left unmatched. The CDR3 sequence: CASSAGGGSTDTQYF. DNA of the CDR3: TGTGCCAGCAGTGCCGGCGGGGGAAGCACAGATACGCAGTATTTT.